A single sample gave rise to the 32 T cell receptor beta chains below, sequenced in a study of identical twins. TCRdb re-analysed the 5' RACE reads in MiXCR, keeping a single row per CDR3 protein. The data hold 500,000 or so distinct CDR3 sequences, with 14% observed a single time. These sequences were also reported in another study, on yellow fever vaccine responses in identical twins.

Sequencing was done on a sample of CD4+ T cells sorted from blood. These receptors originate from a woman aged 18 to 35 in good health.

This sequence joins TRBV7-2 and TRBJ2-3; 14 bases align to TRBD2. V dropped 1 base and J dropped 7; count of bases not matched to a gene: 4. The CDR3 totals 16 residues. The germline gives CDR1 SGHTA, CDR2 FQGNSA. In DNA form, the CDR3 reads TGTGCCAGCAGCTTAGGACTAGCGGGGGGGATCAATACGCAGTATTTT. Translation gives CASSLGLAGGINTQYF.

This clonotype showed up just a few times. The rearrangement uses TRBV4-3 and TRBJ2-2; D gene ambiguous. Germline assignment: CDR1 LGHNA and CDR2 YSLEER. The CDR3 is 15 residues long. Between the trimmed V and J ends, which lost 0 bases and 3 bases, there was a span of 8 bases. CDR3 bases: TGCGCCAGCAGCCAAGATAGCCTTTACACCGGGGAGCTGTTTTTT. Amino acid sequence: CASSQDSLYTGELFF.

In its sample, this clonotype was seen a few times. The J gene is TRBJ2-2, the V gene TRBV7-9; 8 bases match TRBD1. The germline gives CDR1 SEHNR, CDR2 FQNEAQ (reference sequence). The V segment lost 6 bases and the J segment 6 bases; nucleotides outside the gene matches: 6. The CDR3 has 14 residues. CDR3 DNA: TGTGCCAGCAGACAGACAGGGGAAGCCGGGGAGCTGTTTTTT. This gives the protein CASRQTGEAGELFF.

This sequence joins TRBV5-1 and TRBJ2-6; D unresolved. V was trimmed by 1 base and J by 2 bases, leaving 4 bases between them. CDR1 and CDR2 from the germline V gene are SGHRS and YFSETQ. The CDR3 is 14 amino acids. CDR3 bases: TGCGCCAGCAGCTTGTTCGCTGGGGCCAACGTCCTGACTTTC. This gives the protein CASSLFAGANVLTF.

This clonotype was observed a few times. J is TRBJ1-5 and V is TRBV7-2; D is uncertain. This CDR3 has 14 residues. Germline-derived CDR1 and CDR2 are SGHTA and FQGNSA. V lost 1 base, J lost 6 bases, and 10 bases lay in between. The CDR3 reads CASSLGSGGQPQHF. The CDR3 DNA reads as TGTGCCAGCAGCTTAGGTTCGGGCGGTCAGCCCCAGCATTTT.

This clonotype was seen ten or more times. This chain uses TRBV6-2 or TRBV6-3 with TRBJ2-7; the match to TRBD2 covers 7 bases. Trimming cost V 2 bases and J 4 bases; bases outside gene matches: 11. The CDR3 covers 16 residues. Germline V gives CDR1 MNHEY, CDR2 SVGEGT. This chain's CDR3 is CASSYNGGSFNYEQYF. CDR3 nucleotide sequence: TGTGCCAGCAGTTACAACGGCGGGAGTTTTAATTACGAGCAGTACTTC.

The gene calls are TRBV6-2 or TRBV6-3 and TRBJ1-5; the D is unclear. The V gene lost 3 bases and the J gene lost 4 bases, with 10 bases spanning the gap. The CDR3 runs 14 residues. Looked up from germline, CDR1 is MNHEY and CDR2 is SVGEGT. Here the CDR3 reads CASSYPGDNQPQHF. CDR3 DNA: TGTGCCAGCAGTTATCCTGGGGATAATCAGCCCCAGCATTTT.

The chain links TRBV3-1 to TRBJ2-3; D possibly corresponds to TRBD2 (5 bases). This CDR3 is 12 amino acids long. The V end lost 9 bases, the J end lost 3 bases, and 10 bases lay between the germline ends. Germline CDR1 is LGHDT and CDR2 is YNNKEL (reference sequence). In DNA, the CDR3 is TGTGCCAGTGGGCGGGTAACAGATACGCAGTATTTT. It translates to CASGRVTDTQYF.

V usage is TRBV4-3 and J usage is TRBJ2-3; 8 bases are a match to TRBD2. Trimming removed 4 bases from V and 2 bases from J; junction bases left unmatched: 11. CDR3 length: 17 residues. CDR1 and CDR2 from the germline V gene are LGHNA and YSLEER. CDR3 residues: CASSRELAGGPTDTQYF. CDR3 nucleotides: TGCGCCAGCAGCCGAGAATTGGCGGGAGGCCCCACAGATACGCAGTATTTT.

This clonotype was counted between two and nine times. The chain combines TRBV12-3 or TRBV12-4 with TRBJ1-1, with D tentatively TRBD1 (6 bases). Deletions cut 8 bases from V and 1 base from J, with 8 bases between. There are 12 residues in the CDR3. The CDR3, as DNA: TGTGCCAGCTACAGGGAGAACACTGAAGCTTTCTTT. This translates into CASYRENTEAFF.

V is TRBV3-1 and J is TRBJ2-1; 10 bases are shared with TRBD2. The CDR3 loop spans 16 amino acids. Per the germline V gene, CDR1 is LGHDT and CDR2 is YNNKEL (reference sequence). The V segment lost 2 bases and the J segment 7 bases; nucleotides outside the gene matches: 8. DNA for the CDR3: TGTGCCAGCAGCCAATACGGAGCGGGGGGGATGAATGAGCAGTTCTTC. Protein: CASSQYGAGGMNEQFF.

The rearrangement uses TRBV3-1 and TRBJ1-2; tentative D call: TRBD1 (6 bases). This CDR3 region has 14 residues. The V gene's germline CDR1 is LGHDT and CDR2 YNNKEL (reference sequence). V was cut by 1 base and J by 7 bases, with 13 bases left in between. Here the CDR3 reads CASSQAGGVSGYTF. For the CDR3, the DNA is TGTGCCAGCAGCCAAGCGGGGGGCGTCTCTGGCTACACCTTC.

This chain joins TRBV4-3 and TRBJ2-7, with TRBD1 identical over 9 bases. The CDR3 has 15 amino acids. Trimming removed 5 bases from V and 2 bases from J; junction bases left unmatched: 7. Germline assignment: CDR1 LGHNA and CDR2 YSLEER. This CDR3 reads CASSARGQGPYEQYF. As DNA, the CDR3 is TGCGCCAGCAGCGCGCGCGGACAGGGGCCCTACGAGCAGTACTTC.

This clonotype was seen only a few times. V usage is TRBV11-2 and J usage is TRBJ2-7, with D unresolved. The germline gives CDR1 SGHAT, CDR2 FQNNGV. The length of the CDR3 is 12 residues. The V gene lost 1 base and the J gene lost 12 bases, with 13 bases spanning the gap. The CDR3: CASSLGPGTGYF. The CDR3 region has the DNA TGTGCCAGCAGCTTAGGCCCAGGTACCGGGTACTTC.

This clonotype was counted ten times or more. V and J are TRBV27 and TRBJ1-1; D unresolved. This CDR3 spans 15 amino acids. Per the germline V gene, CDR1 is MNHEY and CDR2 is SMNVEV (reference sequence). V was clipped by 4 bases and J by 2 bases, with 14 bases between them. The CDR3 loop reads CASSSRTGGNTEAFF. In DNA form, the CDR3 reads TGTGCCAGCAGTTCACGGACGGGCGGAAACACTGAAGCTTTCTTT.

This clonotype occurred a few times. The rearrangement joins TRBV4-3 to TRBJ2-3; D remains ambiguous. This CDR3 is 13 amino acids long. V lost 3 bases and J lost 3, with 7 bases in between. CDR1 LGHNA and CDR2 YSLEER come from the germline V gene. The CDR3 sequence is CASSQSQTDTQYF. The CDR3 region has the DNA TGCGCCAGCAGCCAGTCCCAAACAGATACGCAGTATTTT.

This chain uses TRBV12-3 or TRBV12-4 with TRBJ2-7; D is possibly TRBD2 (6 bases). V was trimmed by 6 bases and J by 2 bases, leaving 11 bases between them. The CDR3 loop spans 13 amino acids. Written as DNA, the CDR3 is TGTGCCAGCAGGAAGACTAGTCCCTACGAGCAGTACTTC. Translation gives CASRKTSPYEQYF.

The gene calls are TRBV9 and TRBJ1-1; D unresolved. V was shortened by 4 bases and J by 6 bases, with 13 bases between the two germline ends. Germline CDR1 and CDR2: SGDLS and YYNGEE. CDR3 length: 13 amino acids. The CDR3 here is CASSPREGSEAFF. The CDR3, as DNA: TGTGCCAGCAGCCCTAGGGAGGGTTCTGAAGCTTTCTTT.

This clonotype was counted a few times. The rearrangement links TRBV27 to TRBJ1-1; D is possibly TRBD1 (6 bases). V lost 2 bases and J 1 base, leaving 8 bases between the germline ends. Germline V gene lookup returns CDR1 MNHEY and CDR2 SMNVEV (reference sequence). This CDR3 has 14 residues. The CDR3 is CASSLRQENTEAFF. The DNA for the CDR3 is TGTGCCAGCAGTTTAAGACAGGAGAACACTGAAGCTTTCTTT.

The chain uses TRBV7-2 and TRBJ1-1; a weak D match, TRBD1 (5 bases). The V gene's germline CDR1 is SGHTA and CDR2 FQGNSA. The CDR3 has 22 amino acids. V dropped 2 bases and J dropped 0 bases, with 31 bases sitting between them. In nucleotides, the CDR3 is TGTGCCAGCAGCTTACGGGGCAGCGGCGAGGGACCTCACAGGAGCCTGAACACTGAAGCTTTCTTT. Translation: CASSLRGSGEGPHRSLNTEAFF.

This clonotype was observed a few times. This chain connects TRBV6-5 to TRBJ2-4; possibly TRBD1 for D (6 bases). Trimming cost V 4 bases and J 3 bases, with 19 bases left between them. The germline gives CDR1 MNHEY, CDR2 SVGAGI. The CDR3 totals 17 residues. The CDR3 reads CASSSLRQANIKNIQYF. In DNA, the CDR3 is TGTGCCAGCAGTTCCCTACGACAGGCTAATATCAAAAACATTCAGTACTTC.

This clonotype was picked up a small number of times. DNA for the CDR3: TGCAGTGCTCCTCTAGGACGCGCTGAAGCTTTCTTT. As protein: CSAPLGRAEAFF. This chain connects TRBV20-1 to TRBJ1-1; D is unresolved. The CDR3 covers 12 residues. CDR1 is DFQATT, CDR2 SNEGSKA, per germline (reference sequence). Between the trimmed V and J ends, which lost 5 bases and 6 bases, there was a span of 13 bases.

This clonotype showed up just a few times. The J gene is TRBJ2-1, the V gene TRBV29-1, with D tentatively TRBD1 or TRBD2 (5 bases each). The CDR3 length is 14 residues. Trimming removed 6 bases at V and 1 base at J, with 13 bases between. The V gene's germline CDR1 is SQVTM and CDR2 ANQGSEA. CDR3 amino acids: CSVHIWGSYNEQFF. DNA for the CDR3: TGCAGCGTGCACATATGGGGGTCCTACAATGAGCAGTTCTTC.

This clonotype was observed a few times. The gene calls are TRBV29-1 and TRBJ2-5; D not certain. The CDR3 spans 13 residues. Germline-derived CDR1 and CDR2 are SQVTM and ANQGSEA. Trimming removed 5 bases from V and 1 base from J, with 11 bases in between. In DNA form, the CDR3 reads TGCAGCGTTCAAGGCAGGCCCCAAGAGACCCAGTACTTC. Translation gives CSVQGRPQETQYF. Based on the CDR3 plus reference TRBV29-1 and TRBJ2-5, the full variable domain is SAVISQKPSRDICQRGTSLTIQCQVDSQVTMMFWYRQQPGQSLTLIATANQGSEATYESGFVIDKFPISRPNLTFSTLTVSNMSPEDSSIYLCSVQGRPQETQYFGPGTRLLVL.

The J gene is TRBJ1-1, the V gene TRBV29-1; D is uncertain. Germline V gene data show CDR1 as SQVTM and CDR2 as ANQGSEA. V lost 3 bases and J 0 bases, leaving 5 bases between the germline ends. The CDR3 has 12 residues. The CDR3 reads CSVDKMNTEAFF. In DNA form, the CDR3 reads TGCAGCGTTGATAAGATGAACACTGAAGCTTTCTTT. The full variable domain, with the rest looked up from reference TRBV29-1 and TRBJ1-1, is SAVISQKPSRDICQRGTSLTIQCQVDSQVTMMFWYRQQPGQSLTLIATANQGSEATYESGFVIDKFPISRPNLTFSTLTVSNMSPEDSSIYLCSVDKMNTEAFFGQGTRLTVV.

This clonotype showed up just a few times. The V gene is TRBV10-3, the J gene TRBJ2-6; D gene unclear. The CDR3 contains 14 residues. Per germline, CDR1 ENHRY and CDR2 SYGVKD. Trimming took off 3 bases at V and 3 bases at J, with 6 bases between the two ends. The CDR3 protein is CAISEGFGANVLTF. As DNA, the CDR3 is TGTGCCATCAGTGAAGGGTTTGGGGCCAACGTCCTGACTTTC.

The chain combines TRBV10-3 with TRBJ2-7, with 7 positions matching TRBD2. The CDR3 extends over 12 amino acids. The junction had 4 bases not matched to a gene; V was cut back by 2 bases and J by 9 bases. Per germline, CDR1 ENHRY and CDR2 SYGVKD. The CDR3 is CAISEGGGRQYF. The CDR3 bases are TGTGCCATCAGTGAGGGGGGGGGAAGGCAGTACTTC.

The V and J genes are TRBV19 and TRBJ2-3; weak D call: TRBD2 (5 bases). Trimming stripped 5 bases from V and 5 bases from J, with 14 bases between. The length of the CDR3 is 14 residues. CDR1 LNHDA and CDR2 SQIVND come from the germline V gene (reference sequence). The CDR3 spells CASSPQEAGDTQYF. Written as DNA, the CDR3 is TGTGCCAGTAGTCCCCAAGAGGCGGGAGATACGCAGTATTTT.

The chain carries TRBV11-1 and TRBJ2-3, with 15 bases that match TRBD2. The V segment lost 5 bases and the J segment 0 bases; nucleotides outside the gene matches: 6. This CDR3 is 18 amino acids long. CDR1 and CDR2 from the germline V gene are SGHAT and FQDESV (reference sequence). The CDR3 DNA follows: TGTGCCAGCAGCCCCGGGACTAGCGGGGGGCGCAGCACAGATACGCAGTATTTT. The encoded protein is CASSPGTSGGRSTDTQYF.

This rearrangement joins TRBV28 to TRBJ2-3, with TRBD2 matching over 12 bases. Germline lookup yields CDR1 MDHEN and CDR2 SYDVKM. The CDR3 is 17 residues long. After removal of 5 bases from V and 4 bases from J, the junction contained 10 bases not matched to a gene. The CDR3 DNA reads TGTGCCAGCAGTCCCCTAGCGGGGGGGCGTATGCCAGATACGCAGTATTTT. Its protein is CASSPLAGGRMPDTQYF.

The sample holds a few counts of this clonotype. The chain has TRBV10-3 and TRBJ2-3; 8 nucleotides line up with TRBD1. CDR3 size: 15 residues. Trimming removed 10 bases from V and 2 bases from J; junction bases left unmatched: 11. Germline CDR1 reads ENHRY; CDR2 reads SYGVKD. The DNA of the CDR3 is TGTGCCACCTTGACAGGGGTCGGGGTCACAGATACGCAGTATTTT. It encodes CATLTGVGVTDTQYF.

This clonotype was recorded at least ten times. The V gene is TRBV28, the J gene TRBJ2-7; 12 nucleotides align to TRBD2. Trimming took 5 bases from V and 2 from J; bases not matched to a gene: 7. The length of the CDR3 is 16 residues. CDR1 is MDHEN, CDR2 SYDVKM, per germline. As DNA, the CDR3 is TGTGCCAGCAGTCCCTGGCTAGCGGGAGGGGCCTACGAGCAGTACTTC. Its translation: CASSPWLAGGAYEQYF.